These 18 T cell receptor beta chains came from one sample sequenced in a study of Ad26.COV2.S vaccination and SARS-CoV-2 variants. The treatment here: about 20 received Ad26.COV2.S at low or high dose, single or two shots; roughly five received placebo; per-sample allocation not given. Following the first vaccine or placebo injection, samples were taken on day 63. The method was immunoSEQ multiplex PCR; TCRdb's version includes in-frame clones alone and lacks a portion of them. The data show under 550,000 clones, 85% to 90% seen once. Material: peripheral blood, obtained in a trial of Ad26.COV2.S vaccine versus placebo. Receptors originate from a person aged 18 to 59 who received the Ad26.COV2.S COVID-19 vaccine or a placebo.

The chain employs TRBV28 and TRBJ1-2; D is undetermined. Germline lookup yields CDR1 MDHEN and CDR2 SYDVKM. Trimming pared 7 bases from V and 4 bases from J, leaving 13 bases between. The CDR3 has 13 amino acids. CDR3 DNA sequence: TGTGCCAGCACCCCCGGCGGATCCTATGGCTACACCTTC. This encodes CASTPGGSYGYTF.

This sequence joins TRBV29-1 and TRBJ2-2; 10 nucleotides align to TRBD1. V shed 4 bases and J 7 bases; nucleotides not matched to a gene: 6. The CDR3 runs 14 residues. Germline lookup yields CDR1 SQVTM and CDR2 ANQGSEA. This CDR3 is CSVVGQGNIGELFF. The CDR3 nucleotides are TGCAGCGTTGTGGGACAGGGGAATATCGGGGAGCTGTTTTTT.

This clone has only a few counts. The sample has other DNA sequences that encode this CDR3 too. The rearrangement uses TRBV6-2 or TRBV6-3 and TRBJ2-5; D is ambiguous. The CDR3 totals 11 residues. Germline V gene sequence: CDR1 MNHEY, CDR2 SVGEGT. V was trimmed by 2 bases and J by 5 bases, leaving 3 bases between them. CDR3 protein: CASSYGETQYF. CDR3 sequence (DNA): TGTGCCAGCAGTTACGGGGAGACCCAGTACTTC.

This chain uses TRBV11-1 with TRBJ2-3; D tentatively fits TRBD1 or TRBD2 (6 bases each). CDR1 SGHAT and CDR2 FQDESV come from the germline V gene (reference sequence). The V end lost 5 bases, the J end lost 1 base, and 13 bases lay between the germline ends. This CDR3 has 15 amino acids. In nucleotides, the CDR3 is TGTGCCAGCAGCCCTTTGAGGGGGGGCACAGATACGCAGTATTTT. Encoded protein: CASSPLRGGTDTQYF.

The chain recombines TRBV3-1 (or the pseudogene TRBV3-2) with TRBJ2-2; D is possibly TRBD1 (6 bases). V was pared by 3 bases and J by 0 bases, with 11 bases between. Germline lookup yields CDR1 LGHDT and CDR2 YNNKEL (reference sequence). The CDR3 length is 16 residues. The CDR3 region is CASSHEDSANTGELFF. The CDR3 DNA is TGTGCCAGCAGCCACGAGGACAGCGCGAACACCGGGGAGCTGTTTTTT.

V is TRBV5-6 and J is TRBJ1-4; D ambiguous. Germline values: CDR1 SGHDT, CDR2 YYEEEE. The V and J ends lost 1 base and 7 bases respectively, with 11 bases between them. This CDR3 has 14 residues. CDR3 sequence (DNA): TGTGCCAGCAGCTTGCCACCCCCCTCTGAAAAACTGTTTTTT. It translates to CASSLPPPSEKLFF. The full variable domain, rest sourced from reference TRBV5-6 and TRBJ1-4, is DAGVTQSPTHLIKTRGQQVTLRCSPKSGHDTVSWYQQALGQGPQFIFQYYEEEERQRGNFPDRFSGHQFPNYSSELNVNALLLGDSALYLCASSLPPPSEKLFFGSGTQLSVL.

This chain connects TRBV5-4 to TRBJ1-2; 7 bases fit TRBD1. CDR3 size: 13 residues. From germline, CDR1 is SGHNT and CDR2 YYREEE (reference sequence). V lost 4 bases, J lost 4 bases, and 4 bases stayed unmatched. CDR3 DNA: TGTGCCAGCAGCACAGGGACAGTCTATGGCTACACCTTC. This translates into CASSTGTVYGYTF. The full variable domain, with the rest looked up from reference TRBV5-4 and TRBJ1-2, is ETGVTQSPTHLIKTRGQQVTLRCSSQSGHNTVSWYQQALGQGPQFIFQYYREEENGRGNFPPRFSGLQFPNYSSELNVNALELDDSALYLCASSTGTVYGYTFGSGTRLTVV.

V usage is TRBV7-2 and J usage is TRBJ1-3, with D perhaps TRBD1 (5 bases). With 1 base removed from V and 0 bases from J, the gap between germline ends came to 13 bases. CDR3 length equals 17 residues. Germline loops: CDR1 SGHTA, CDR2 FQGNSA. The CDR3, as DNA: TGTGCCAGCAGCTTAGTAACCGGGACGGGCTCTGGAAACACCATATATTTT. The encoded protein is CASSLVTGTGSGNTIYF. The entire variable domain, with the rest obtained from reference TRBV7-2 and TRBJ1-3, is as follows: GAGVSQSPSNKVTEKGKDVELRCDPISGHTALYWYRQSLGQGLEFLIYFQGNSAPDKSGLPSDRFSAERTGGSVSTLTIQRTQQEDSAVYLCASSLVTGTGSGNTIYFGEGSWLTVV.

The V and J genes are TRBV11-2 and TRBJ1-1, with TRBD1 identical over 11 bases. Germline V gene lookup returns CDR1 SGHAT and CDR2 FQNNGV. The CDR3 is 15 residues long. With 5 bases clipped from V and 4 bases from J, the junction kept 6 bases outside the gene matches. CDR3 DNA: TGTGCCAGCAGCAGCTGGACAGGGGGCATCACTGAAGCTTTCTTT. The encoded protein is CASSSWTGGITEAFF.

J is TRBJ2-7 and V is TRBV6-6; 10 bases line up with TRBD1. Per the germline V gene, CDR1 is MNHNY and CDR2 is SVGAGI (reference sequence). CDR3 length equals 15 residues. Trimming at V came to 4 bases and at J to 5 bases, leaving 8 bases not matched to a gene. CDR3 nucleotide sequence: TGTGCCAGCAGTTCGACAGGGGGCGGTCTAGACGAGCAGTACTTC. This gives the protein CASSSTGGGLDEQYF.

The rearrangement uses TRBV24-1 and TRBJ2-3, with D perhaps matching TRBD2 (6 bases). Trimming shortened V by 0 bases and J by 2 bases, and 17 bases separated the two germline ends. Germline values: CDR1 KGHDR, CDR2 SFDVKD. This CDR3 contains 18 residues. DNA of the CDR3: TGTGCCACCAGTGATTTGTCAGGGAGGACGGAAATCACAGATACGCAGTATTTT. Protein product: CATSDLSGRTEITDTQYF.

The chain recombines TRBV13 with TRBJ2-7; D gene ambiguous. Germline CDR1 is PRHDT and CDR2 is FYEKMQ (reference sequence). The CDR3 consists of 14 residues. The germline V and J ends were trimmed by 1 base and 4 bases, with 11 bases remaining between them. CDR3 sequence: CASSLEASLYEQYF. CDR3 coding DNA: TGTGCCAGCAGCTTAGAGGCCAGCTTATACGAGCAGTACTTC.

This rearrangement joins TRBV28 to TRBJ2-7; D not certain. Trimming cost V 9 bases and J 3 bases, with 18 bases left between them. The CDR3 runs to 14 residues. Germline assignment: CDR1 MDHEN and CDR2 SYDVKM. The CDR3 DNA is TGTGCCAGTAGAGCTTCCGTTACCCTCTACGAGCAGTACTTC. Amino acid sequence: CASRASVTLYEQYF.

The rearrangement uses TRBV7-9 and TRBJ2-5; the match to TRBD1 covers 11 bases. V trimming: 5 bases; J trimming: 5 bases; junction bases outside the gene matches: 16. This CDR3 spans 18 amino acids. Looked up from germline, CDR1 is SEHNR and CDR2 is FQNEAQ (reference sequence). CDR3 loop: CASSPRDRGSLGDETQYF. The DNA of the CDR3 is TGTGCCAGCAGCCCCCGGGACAGGGGGTCCCTCGGGGATGAGACCCAGTACTTC. Supplemented by reference TRBV7-9 and TRBJ2-5, the full variable domain reads DTGVSQNPRHKITKRGQNVTFRCDPISEHNRLYWYRQTLGQGPEFLTYFQNEAQLEKSRLLSDRFSAERPKGSFSTLEIQRTEQGDSAMYLCASSPRDRGSLGDETQYFGPGTRLLVL.

The chain recombines TRBV2 with TRBJ1-2; possibly TRBD1 for D (5 bases). Germline V CDR1 and CDR2: SNHLY, FYNNEI. The CDR3 is made up of 18 amino acids. V was cut by 4 bases and J by 0 bases, with 21 bases left in between. CDR3 residues: CASSVSRDRVKTNYGYTF. The CDR3 nucleotides read TGTGCCAGCAGTGTATCCCGAGACAGAGTCAAAACTAACTATGGCTACACCTTC.

The rearrangement uses TRBV27 and TRBJ2-3; D possibly corresponds to TRBD2 (5 bases). This CDR3 contains 13 residues. The V gene lost 6 bases and the J gene lost 6 bases, with 13 bases spanning the gap. The germline gives CDR1 MNHEY, CDR2 SMNVEV (reference sequence). The CDR3 here is CASRPGVEDTQYF. The CDR3, as DNA: TGTGCCAGCAGACCCGGGGTGGAGGATACGCAGTATTTT.

The chain uses TRBV7-2 and TRBJ1-2; possible D gene TRBD1, 5 bases. Trimming shortened V by 3 bases and J by 4 bases, and 15 bases separated the two germline ends. This CDR3 has 15 amino acids. Germline assignment: CDR1 SGHTA and CDR2 FQGNSA. The CDR3 protein is CASSLGYRSLYGYTF. The CDR3 coding sequence is TGTGCCAGCAGCTTGGGGTACAGGAGCCTCTATGGCTACACCTTC.

V and J are TRBV11-2 and TRBJ2-1, with D perhaps matching TRBD2 (5 bases). CDR1 and CDR2 from the germline V gene are SGHAT and FQNNGV. The CDR3 contains 11 residues. V shed 6 bases and J shed 15 bases, with 15 bases lying between them. CDR3 loop: CASSRALVLFF. CDR3 coding DNA: TGTGCCAGCAGTCGGGCACTAGTCTTGTTCTTC. The variable domain in full, completed from reference TRBV11-2 and TRBJ2-1, reads EAGVAQSPRYKIIEKRQSVAFWCNPISGHATLYWYQQILGQGPKLLIQFQNNGVVDDSQLPKDRFSAERLKGVDSTLKIQPAKLEDSAVYLCASSRALVLFFGPGTRLTVL.